Listed here are 26 T cell receptor beta chains from one sample, sequenced in a study of shared clonotypes between healthy human individuals (dated by TCRdb to about 2020). Library construction relied on the immunoSEQ multiplex PCR assay. TCRdb stores this immuneACCESS table with in-frame sequences only. Part of the clones is absent; in the studies checked, under half of the shortfall reflects unresolved V genes, and no reason is known for the rest. This sample gives 400,000 to 550,000 clones in total; roughly 85% of them show up just once. Clones ranked in the top ten supply approximately 12% of the sample. Sample: PBMCs. Receptor source: a woman in her thirties or forties in good health. Some clones in this sample may be carry-over from other donors' samples.

The chain carries TRBV4-1 and TRBJ2-4; 12 bases match TRBD2. The germline CDR1 and CDR2 sequences are MGHRA and YSYEKL. The length of the CDR3 is 16 residues. The trim removed 0 bases at V and 7 bases at J, leaving 4 bases unmatched. The CDR3 coding sequence is TGCGCCAGCAGCCAAGATTCTAGCGGGAGGGGGAACATTCAGTACTTC. Encoded protein: CASSQDSSGRGNIQYF.

This clone was detected a few times. This rearrangement joins TRBV5-1 to TRBJ2-7; D unresolved. With 1 base removed from V and 2 bases from J, the gap between germline ends came to 4 bases. The CDR3 contains 12 residues. Germline V gene lookup returns CDR1 SGHRS and CDR2 YFSETQ. CDR3 sequence (DNA): TGCGCCAGCAGCTTGTATGCCTACGAGCAGTACTTC. As protein: CASSLYAYEQYF.

The chain couples TRBV28 to TRBJ1-1; perhaps TRBD1 as D (6 bases). The CDR3 spans 15 residues. Per the germline V gene, CDR1 is MDHEN and CDR2 is SYDVKM. With 6 bases removed from V and 3 bases from J, the gap between germline ends came to 17 bases. CDR3 in amino acids: CASREAGVGYTEAFF. In DNA form, the CDR3 reads TGTGCCAGCAGGGAGGCAGGGGTAGGGTACACTGAAGCTTTCTTT.

The CDR3 sequence is CASSLRLLAGDSEQFF. CDR3 DNA: TGCGCCAGCAGTTTAAGGCTCCTAGCGGGGGATAGTGAGCAGTTCTTC. The chain recombines TRBV4-3 with TRBJ2-1; 10 nucleotides line up with TRBD2. This CDR3 comprises 16 residues. Per the germline V gene, CDR1 is LGHNA and CDR2 is YSLEER. Trimming removed 6 bases from V and 9 bases from J; junction bases left unmatched: 14.

This clone has just one count. The chain is built from TRBV18 and TRBJ1-2; D gene ambiguous. The CDR3 is 12 amino acids. V lost 4 bases and J 2 bases, leaving 5 bases between the germline ends. Germline V gene sequence: CDR1 KGHSH, CDR2 LQKENI. CDR3 nucleotides: TGTGCCAGCTCACGCGTAAACTATGGCTACACCTTC. Its translation is CASSRVNYGYTF.

The rearrangement joins TRBV28 to TRBJ1-2; 7 bases line up with TRBD1. CDR1 and CDR2 (germline): MDHEN, SYDVKM. This CDR3 region has 13 residues. V dropped 11 bases and J dropped 7; count of bases not matched to a gene: 13. The CDR3 loop is CAVQLQGRGGYTF. As DNA, the CDR3 is TGTGCCGTCCAGTTACAGGGGAGGGGTGGCTACACCTTC.

This chain uses TRBV29-1 with TRBJ2-7; TRBD1 agrees at 7 bases. Looked up from germline, CDR1 is SQVTM and CDR2 is ANQGSEA. The CDR3 is 12 residues long. The ends lost 7 bases at V and 4 bases at J; junction bases unmatched: 7. The CDR3 loop is CSATTGQYEQYF. The CDR3 DNA reads as TGCAGCGCTACGACAGGGCAATACGAGCAGTACTTC.

This sequence joins TRBV11-1 and TRBJ2-1, with D perhaps TRBD1 (6 bases). CDR1 and CDR2 from the germline V gene are SGHAT and FQDESV (reference sequence). V was cut by 4 bases and J by 6 bases, with 13 bases left in between. The CDR3 is 14 residues long. CDR3 nucleotide sequence: TGTGCCAGCAGCTGGACAGCCGCCAGCAATGAGCAGTTCTTC. As protein: CASSWTAASNEQFF.

This sequence joins TRBV27 and TRBJ2-2, with 8 bases that match TRBD1. The trim removed 6 bases at V and 7 bases at J, leaving 7 bases unmatched. The CDR3 length is 14 residues. From germline, CDR1 is MNHEY and CDR2 SMNVEV (reference sequence). CDR3 in amino acids: CASRPDRAGGELFF. In nucleotides, the CDR3 is TGTGCCAGCAGACCGGACAGGGCTGGCGGGGAGCTGTTTTTT.

J is TRBJ2-1 and V is TRBV27, with D maybe TRBD2 (6 bases). V was pared by 3 bases and J by 3 bases, with 15 bases between. The CDR3 consists of 16 residues. Germline lookup yields CDR1 MNHEY and CDR2 SMNVEV (reference sequence). The CDR3 DNA follows: TGTGCCAGCAGTTTTCTGGCGGGAAATCTCTACAATGAGCAGTTCTTC. Its protein is CASSFLAGNLYNEQFF.

The chain employs TRBV6-1 and TRBJ1-5; D possibly corresponds to TRBD1 (6 bases). With 8 bases removed from V and 2 bases from J, the gap between germline ends came to 10 bases. Looked up from germline, CDR1 is MNHNS and CDR2 is SASEGT. The CDR3 consists of 13 residues. The CDR3 protein is CASGGLGNQPQHF. The DNA of the CDR3 is TGTGCCAGCGGGGGGCTGGGCAATCAGCCCCAGCATTTT.

The chain uses TRBV5-1 and TRBJ1-1; maybe TRBD1 (6 bases). Germline loops: CDR1 SGHRS, CDR2 YFSETQ. Trimming cost V 1 base and J 4 bases, with 23 bases left between them. This CDR3 comprises 18 residues. CDR3 sequence: CASSLLSTVVGRGTEAFF. Here the CDR3 DNA reads TGCGCCAGCAGCTTGTTATCGACCGTCGTAGGCAGGGGCACTGAAGCTTTCTTT.

This sequence joins TRBV7-3 and TRBJ2-2, with D perhaps TRBD1 (6 bases). V dropped 3 bases and J dropped 6 bases, with 11 bases sitting between them. Per the germline V gene, CDR1 is SGHTA and CDR2 is FQGTGA. This CDR3 is 14 amino acids long. The chain's CDR3 is CASSFSGVPGELFF. For the CDR3, the DNA is TGTGCCAGCAGCTTCTCAGGGGTACCCGGGGAGCTGTTTTTT.

CDR3 bases: TGTGCCAGCAGTGAGCCCCGGGGATCGGGCACCGGGGAGCTGTTTTTT. Protein: CASSEPRGSGTGELFF. The chain couples TRBV6-4 to TRBJ2-2, with D possibly being TRBD2 (5 bases). The CDR3 runs to 16 residues. Germline loops: CDR1 MRHNA, CDR2 SNTAGT. V lost 3 bases, J lost 4 bases, and 15 bases lay in between.

V gene TRBV30 combines with J gene TRBJ2-7; tentative D call: TRBD2 (5 bases). The V end lost 3 bases, the J end lost 6 bases, and 15 bases lay between the germline ends. CDR1 and CDR2 from the germline V gene are GTSNPN and SVGIG (reference sequence). This CDR3 contains 13 residues. CDR3 nucleotides: TGTGCCTGGAGGCGGGTCCTTAGCTCCGAGCAGTACTTC. This gives the protein CAWRRVLSSEQYF.

This chain links TRBV23-1 with TRBJ1-2; D not resolved. TRBV23-1 is assigned to the ORF class and has an uncertain function. The CDR3 length is 15 residues. Trimming removed 3 bases from V and 5 bases from J, with 16 bases in between. The CDR3 DNA is TGCGCCAGCAGTCACCCTCGAAGAGGGCTTTATGGCTACACCTTC. The encoded protein is CASSHPRRGLYGYTF.

V usage is TRBV29-1 and J usage is TRBJ1-1; tentatively, D is TRBD1 (6 bases). This CDR3 region has 14 residues. The germline gives CDR1 SQVTM, CDR2 ANQGSEA. The CDR3 DNA follows: TGCAGTGGGTGGGGGCCAGGGATGAACACTGAAGCTTTCTTT. It is translated as CSGWGPGMNTEAFF.

The chain recombines TRBV5-1 with TRBJ2-3; D gene uncertain. Germline CDR1 SGHRS, CDR2 YFSETQ. Trimming stripped 2 bases from V and 2 bases from J, with 9 bases between. CDR3 length: 14 amino acids. This CDR3 reads CASSFGQDTDTQYF. DNA for the CDR3: TGCGCCAGCAGCTTTGGCCAAGACACAGATACGCAGTATTTT. Looking up the rest from reference TRBV5-1 and TRBJ2-3 gives the full variable domain: KAGVTQTPRYLIKTRGQQVTLSCSPISGHRSVSWYQQTPGQGLQFLFEYFSETQRNKGNFPGRFSGRQFSNSRSEMNVSTLELGDSALYLCASSFGQDTDTQYFGPGTRLTVL.

The chain links TRBV6-5 to TRBJ1-5; D gene ambiguous. The V end lost 6 bases, the J end lost 0 bases, and 6 bases lay between the germline ends. The CDR3 sequence is 13 residues long. Looked up from germline, CDR1 is MNHEY and CDR2 is SVGAGI. The CDR3 DNA reads as TGTGCCAGCAGCTACAATAGCAATCAGCCCCAGCATTTT. This gives the protein CASSYNSNQPQHF.

The chain combines TRBV5-1 with TRBJ2-2; D is uncertain. Between the trimmed V and J ends, which lost 4 bases and 1 base, there was a span of 14 bases. Germline values: CDR1 SGHRS, CDR2 YFSETQ. CDR3 length: 16 residues. CDR3 in DNA: TGCGCCAGCAGCAGCTACGAAGGGTTGAACACCGGGGAGCTGTTTTTT. Its protein product is CASSSYEGLNTGELFF.

This chain uses TRBV28 with TRBJ2-3, with D perhaps TRBD1 (5 bases). From germline, CDR1 is MDHEN and CDR2 SYDVKM. The CDR3 runs 14 residues. Trimming shortened V by 2 bases and J by 4 bases, and 10 bases separated the two germline ends. CDR3 sequence reads: CASSLMTVPDTQYF. The CDR3 nucleotides are TGTGCCAGCAGTTTAATGACAGTCCCAGATACGCAGTATTTT.

The genes are TRBV9 and TRBJ2-7; D remains ambiguous. This CDR3 is 15 amino acids long. V shed 0 bases and J shed 3 bases, with 13 bases lying between them. CDR1 SGDLS and CDR2 YYNGEE come from the germline V gene. In DNA, the CDR3 is TGTGCCAGCAGCGTAGGTGGCCTCCCGATCTACGAGCAGTACTTC. It yields the protein CASSVGGLPIYEQYF.

The chain carries TRBV28 and TRBJ2-7; no firm D call. This CDR3 has 14 residues. The V end lost 6 bases, the J end lost 9 bases, and 21 bases lay between the germline ends. CDR1 and CDR2 from the germline V gene are MDHEN and SYDVKM. In DNA form, the CDR3 reads TGTGCCAGCAGCCCCCCCGCACGAGGTGGGCTGCAGTACTTC. Its translation: CASSPPARGGLQYF.

This chain joins TRBV5-1 and TRBJ2-1; either TRBD1 or TRBD2 may supply D (6 bases each). Germline lookup yields CDR1 SGHRS and CDR2 YFSETQ. The CDR3 has 15 residues. V was shortened by 4 bases and J by 1 base, with 12 bases between the two germline ends. CDR3 sequence: CASSRRGQSYNEQFF. DNA of the CDR3: TGCGCCAGCAGCCGGCGGGGACAATCCTACAATGAGCAGTTCTTC.

Of note for this clone: The identical CDR3 is also encoded by other nucleotide sequences in the sample. The rearrangement joins TRBV7-3 to TRBJ2-3; D is ambiguous. V was trimmed by 1 base and J by 0 bases, leaving 8 bases between them. CDR1 SGHTA and CDR2 FQGTGA come from the germline V gene. The CDR3 contains 15 residues. CDR3 residues: CASSLMGGSTDTQYF. Here the CDR3 DNA reads TGTGCCAGCAGCTTAATGGGTGGTAGCACAGATACGCAGTATTTT.

The sample holds a few counts of this clone. The chain carries TRBV30 and TRBJ2-3; tentative D call: TRBD2 (7 bases). V was trimmed by 4 bases and J by 2 bases, leaving 13 bases between them. From germline, CDR1 is GTSNPN and CDR2 SVGIG (reference sequence). The CDR3 runs to 14 residues. This CDR3 is CAWKGGGPTDTQYF. The CDR3 bases are TGTGCCTGGAAAGGGGGAGGGCCCACAGATACGCAGTATTTT. Using reference TRBV30 and TRBJ2-3 for the parts outside the CDR3, the full variable domain is SQTIHQWPATLVQPVGSPLSLECTVEGTSNPNLYWYRQAAGRGLQLLFYSVGIGQISSEVPQNLSASRPQDRQFILSSKKLLLSDSGFYLCAWKGGGPTDTQYFGPGTRLTVL.